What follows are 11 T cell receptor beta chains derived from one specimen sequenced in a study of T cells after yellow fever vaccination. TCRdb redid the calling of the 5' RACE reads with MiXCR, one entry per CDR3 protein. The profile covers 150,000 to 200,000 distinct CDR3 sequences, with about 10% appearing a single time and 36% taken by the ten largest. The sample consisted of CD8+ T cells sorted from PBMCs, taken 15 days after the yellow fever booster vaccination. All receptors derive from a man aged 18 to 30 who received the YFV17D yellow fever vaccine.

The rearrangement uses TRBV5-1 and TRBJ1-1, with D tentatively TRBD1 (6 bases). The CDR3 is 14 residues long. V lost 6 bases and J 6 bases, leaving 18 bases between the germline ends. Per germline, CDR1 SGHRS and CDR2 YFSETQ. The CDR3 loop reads CASKRTQGVAEAFF. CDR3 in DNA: TGCGCCAGCAAAAGGACACAGGGTGTTGCTGAAGCTTTCTTT.

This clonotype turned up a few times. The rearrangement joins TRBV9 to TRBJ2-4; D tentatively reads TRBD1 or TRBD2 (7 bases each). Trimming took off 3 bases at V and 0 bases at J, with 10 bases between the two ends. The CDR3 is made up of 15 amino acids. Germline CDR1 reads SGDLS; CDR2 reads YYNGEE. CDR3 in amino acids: CASSAGGVAKNIQYF. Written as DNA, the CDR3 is TGTGCCAGCAGCGCAGGGGGGGTAGCCAAAAACATTCAGTACTTC.

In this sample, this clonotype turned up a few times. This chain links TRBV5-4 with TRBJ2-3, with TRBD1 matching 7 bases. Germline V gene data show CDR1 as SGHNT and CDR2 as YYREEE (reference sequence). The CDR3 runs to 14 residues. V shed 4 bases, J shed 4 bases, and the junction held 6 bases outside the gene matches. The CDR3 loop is CASSPTGLADTQYF. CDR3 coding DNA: TGTGCCAGCAGCCCGACAGGGCTAGCAGATACGCAGTATTTT.

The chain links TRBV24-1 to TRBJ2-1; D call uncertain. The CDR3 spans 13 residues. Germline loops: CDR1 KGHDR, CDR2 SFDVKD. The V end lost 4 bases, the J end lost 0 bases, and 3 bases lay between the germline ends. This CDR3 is CATSEFSYNEQFF. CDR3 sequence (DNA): TGTGCCACCAGTGAGTTCTCCTACAATGAGCAGTTCTTC.

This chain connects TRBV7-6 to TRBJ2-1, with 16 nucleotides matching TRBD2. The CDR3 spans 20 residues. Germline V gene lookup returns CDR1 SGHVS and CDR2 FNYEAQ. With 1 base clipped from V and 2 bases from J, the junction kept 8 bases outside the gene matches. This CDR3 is CASSLGAPGLAGGPYNEQFF. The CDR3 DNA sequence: TGTGCCAGCAGCTTAGGGGCTCCGGGACTAGCGGGGGGGCCCTACAATGAGCAGTTCTTC.

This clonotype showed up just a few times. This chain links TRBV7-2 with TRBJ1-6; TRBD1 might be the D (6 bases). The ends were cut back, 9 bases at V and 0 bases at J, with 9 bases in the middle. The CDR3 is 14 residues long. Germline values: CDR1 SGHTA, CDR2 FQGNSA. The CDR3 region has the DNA TGTGCCAGTGGACAGAGCTCCTATAATTCACCCCTCCACTTT. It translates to CASGQSSYNSPLHF.

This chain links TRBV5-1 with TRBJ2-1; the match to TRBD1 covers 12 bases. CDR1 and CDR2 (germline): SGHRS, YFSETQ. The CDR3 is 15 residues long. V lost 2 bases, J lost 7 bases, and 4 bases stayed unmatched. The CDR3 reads CASSFGTGGRNEQFF. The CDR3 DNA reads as TGCGCCAGCAGCTTTGGGACAGGGGGCAGGAATGAGCAGTTCTTC.

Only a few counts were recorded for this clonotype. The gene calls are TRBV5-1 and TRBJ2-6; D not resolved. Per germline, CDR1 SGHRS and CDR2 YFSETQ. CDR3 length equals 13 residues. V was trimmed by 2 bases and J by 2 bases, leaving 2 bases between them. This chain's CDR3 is CASSFAGANVLTF. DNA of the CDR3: TGCGCCAGCAGCTTTGCTGGGGCCAACGTCCTGACTTTC.

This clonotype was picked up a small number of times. This CDR3 reads CASSTVLESPLHF. The CDR3 DNA is TGTGCCAGCAGTACCGTGCTCGAGTCACCCCTCCACTTT. The chain links TRBV6-5 to TRBJ1-6, with D uncertain. In germline, CDR1 is MNHEY, CDR2 SVGAGI. The CDR3 extends over 13 amino acids. Deletions cut 5 bases from V and 10 bases from J, with 12 bases between.

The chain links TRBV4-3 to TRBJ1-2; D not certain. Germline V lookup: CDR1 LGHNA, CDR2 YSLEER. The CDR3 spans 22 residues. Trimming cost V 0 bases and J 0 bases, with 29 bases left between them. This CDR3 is CASSQDNRVGGNLKIPNYGYTF. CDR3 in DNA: TGCGCCAGCAGCCAAGATAATAGGGTTGGAGGAAACCTGAAAATCCCTAACTATGGCTACACCTTC.

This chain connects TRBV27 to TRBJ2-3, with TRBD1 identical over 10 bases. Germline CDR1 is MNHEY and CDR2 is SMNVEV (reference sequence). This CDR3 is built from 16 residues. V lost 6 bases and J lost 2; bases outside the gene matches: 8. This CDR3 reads CASRVRTGGFTDTQYF. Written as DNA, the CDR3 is TGTGCCAGCAGGGTGCGGACAGGGGGATTCACAGATACGCAGTATTTT.